What follows are 13 T cell receptor beta chains derived from one specimen sequenced in a study of identical twins' blood T cells. MiXCR, applied by TCRdb to the 5' RACE reads, yields one record per CDR3 protein. There are fewer than 450,000 distinct CDR3 sequences in the sample; under 30% occur only once, and about 6.1% lies in the top ten. Input material: PBMCs. The receptors shown here come from a woman aged 18 to 50 in good health.

This clonotype has ten or more counts. In nucleotides, the CDR3 is TGTGCCAGCAGCTTAGACGCTTACTCCTACAATGAGCAGTTCTTC. Translation: CASSLDAYSYNEQFF. The rearrangement uses TRBV11-3 and TRBJ2-1; D is ambiguous. CDR1 and CDR2 from the germline V gene are SGHNT and YENEEA. This CDR3 has 15 residues. V was clipped by 0 bases and J by 0 bases, with 6 bases between them.

At least ten counts were recorded for this clonotype. The chain couples TRBV9 to TRBJ1-1; D is perhaps TRBD1 (5 bases). The germline V gene has CDR1 SGDLS and CDR2 YYNGEE. Between the trimmed V and J ends, which lost 0 bases and 8 bases, there was a span of 11 bases. This CDR3 contains 13 residues. The CDR3 nucleotides are TGTGCCAGCAGCGTAGATGCCCGGGGCGAAGCTTTCTTT. Its protein product is CASSVDARGEAFF.

This clonotype was picked up a small number of times. The J gene is TRBJ1-3, the V gene TRBV10-3, with D unresolved. V shed 1 base and J shed 1 base, with 8 bases lying between them. The CDR3 consists of 15 residues. The germline CDR1 and CDR2 sequences are ENHRY and SYGVKD. Here the CDR3 reads CAISEFGTSGNTIYF. The CDR3 bases are TGTGCCATCAGTGAGTTTGGTACGTCTGGAAACACCATATATTTT.

This clonotype was recorded once. A much more abundant neighbour one base away suggests this may be a read error. This chain joins TRBV20-1 and TRBJ1-4; D is unresolved. V was trimmed by 4 bases and J by 4 bases, leaving 7 bases between them. This CDR3 spans 12 amino acids. Germline V gene data show CDR1 as DFQATT and CDR2 as SNEGSKA (reference sequence). The CDR3 reads CSAIGYNEKLFF. CDR3 bases: TGCAGTGCTATAGGATATAATGAAAAACTGTTTTTT.

This clonotype was picked up one time. The germline gene is not matched at one end of the junction; a read error may be the cause. The chain carries TRBV11-2 and TRBJ2-1, with D perhaps matching TRBD1 (5 bases). CDR1 SGHAT and CDR2 FQNNGV come from the germline V gene. The CDR3 length is 15 residues. The CDR3 coding sequence is TGTGCCAGCGGCTTCCTTTATGGACAAGACAATGAGCAGTTCTTC. The encoded protein is CASGFLYGQDNEQFF.

Note on this clonotype: Given a much more abundant clone one base away, this may be a read error. V and J are TRBV29-1 and TRBJ1-1; tentatively, D is TRBD1 (6 bases). CDR1 SQVTM and CDR2 ANQGSEA come from the germline V gene. The CDR3 sequence is 12 residues long. As DNA, the CDR3 is TGCGGCGTTGCGGAGGGGGAGACTGAAGCTTTCTTT. This sequence encodes CGVAEGETEAFF.

This clonotype has just a few counts. The rearrangement joins TRBV10-3 to TRBJ1-1; D call uncertain. The CDR3 is 11 amino acids. The V gene lost 4 bases and the J gene lost 4 bases, with 4 bases spanning the gap. From germline, CDR1 is ENHRY and CDR2 SYGVKD. The CDR3 DNA sequence: TGTGCCATCAGTGCAGCCACTGAAGCTTTCTTT. It specifies CAISAATEAFF.

This chain joins TRBV3-1 and TRBJ2-1; no clear D. The V gene lost 2 bases and the J gene lost 0 bases, with 8 bases spanning the gap. The CDR3 sequence is 15 residues long. Germline CDR1 and CDR2: LGHDT and YNNKEL (reference sequence). CDR3 nucleotides: TGTGCCAGCAGCCAACAAAGTAGCTCCTACAATGAGCAGTTCTTC. Its translation is CASSQQSSSYNEQFF.

This clonotype has only a few counts. The genes are TRBV20-1 and TRBJ2-7; no clear D gene. Germline lookup yields CDR1 DFQATT and CDR2 SNEGSKA (reference sequence). The ends were cut back, 6 bases at V and 3 bases at J, with 18 bases in the middle. This CDR3 has 14 amino acids. In nucleotides, the CDR3 is TGCAGTGCCGACAAGGTTCAACCGGGCTACGAGCAGTACTTC. Protein sequence: CSADKVQPGYEQYF.

This clonotype was seen a few times. This rearrangement joins TRBV7-2 to TRBJ2-5; D perhaps matches TRBD2 (6 bases). Trimming removed 2 bases at V and 7 bases at J, with 8 bases between. Germline assignment: CDR1 SGHTA and CDR2 FQGNSA. This CDR3 has 12 residues. CDR3 in amino acids: CASSLMGGTQYF. In DNA, the CDR3 is TGTGCCAGCAGCTTAATGGGGGGGACCCAGTACTTC.

Notes on this clonotype: With a much larger clone just one base away, this may be a read error. The J gene is TRBJ1-1, the V gene TRBV12-3 or TRBV12-4; unclear D gene. V lost 6 bases and J lost 1, with 12 bases in between. There are 14 residues in the CDR3. The CDR3 coding sequence is TGTGCCAGCAGCCGAGGAAAGCAGAACACTGAAGCTTTCTTT. Translating gives CASSRGKQNTEAFF.

V and J are TRBV5-8 and TRBJ2-1; D unresolved. The CDR3 has 13 residues. Germline V lookup: CDR1 SGHTS, CDR2 YDEGEE. Trimming took 8 bases from V and 5 from J, leaving 14 bases between them. CDR3 DNA: TGTGCCAGAAGCCCCCGGTGGGACAATGAGCAGTTCTTC. Translation gives CARSPRWDNEQFF.

V gene TRBV20-1 combines with J gene TRBJ1-1, with TRBD1 as a possible D gene (5 bases). Germline V gives CDR1 DFQATT, CDR2 SNEGSKA (reference sequence). CDR3 length equals 14 residues. V was cut by 0 bases and J by 5 bases, with 13 bases left in between. The CDR3 is CSARDSRERTEAFF. In nucleotides, the CDR3 is TGCAGTGCTAGAGATAGCAGGGAGAGAACTGAAGCTTTCTTT.